Included here is one TCR beta chain sequence, with context. The data stem from a study of blood T cell repertoires in COVID-19. Overall study: The recovered donors of Cohort 3 showed two negative PCRs, clearance, or symptom resolution. Collection of acute and convalescent COVID-19 samples took place in the United States, Italy and Spain.

In the original processing: Reference gene primer amplification yielded estimated nucleated cell counts. The assay was immunoSEQ multiplex PCR, and TCRdb's table has in-frame clones only and misses some. D and trimming come from the DNA, and the V and J calls and clone size come from that table. Of 350,000 to 400,000 clones in the sample, more than 70% are singletons; the top ten hold 1.5% to 2.5%. The CDR3 runs to 13 residues. V trimming: 7 bases; J trimming: 8 bases; junction bases outside the gene matches: 8. Germline CDR1 is SQVTM and CDR2 is ANQGSEA. The study recruited people aged 18 to 89 years across around 23 US areas.

The chain recombines TRBV29-1 with TRBJ1-6; 7 nucleotides agree with TRBD1. The sample comprised PBMCs or T cells enriched from blood (not recorded which). The receptor comes from a man between 40 and 49 years old in a cohort exposed to, infected with or recovered from COVID-19 (not recorded which). The chain's CDR3 is CSAKTGEHSPLHF. The CDR3 DNA reads as TGCAGCGCTAAAACAGGGGAGCATTCACCCCTCCACTTT. The full variable domain, its missing parts supplied by reference TRBV29-1 and TRBJ1-6, is SAVISQKPSRDICQRGTSLTIQCQVDSQVTMMFWYRQQPGQSLTLIATANQGSEATYESGFVIDKFPISRPNLTFSTLTVSNMSPEDSSIYLCSAKTGEHSPLHFGNGTRLTVT.